A selection of T cell receptor beta chains follows, all from one sample in a study of graft-versus-host responses after intestinal transplantation. These TCRs are of unknown antigen specificity. Data came from immunoSEQ multiplex PCR; TCRdb stores just in-frame clones and leaves some out. The sample has some 100,000 clones, around 93% seen once. The sequenced sample was unstimulated CD8+ T cells sorted from spleen or lymph node cells, obtained before transplant. These receptors originate from a human donor who was the organ donor for an intestinal transplant. CDR3s include the opening cysteine and the closing phenylalanine or tryptophan. The D gene is left open where the match is weak. The size of a clone is reported for some rows only, either as once, few or many, or as a class for expanded clones.

TRBV10-2,NA,TRBJ1-5,once,TGCGCCAGCAGTGATGTTGTTGTAGGGACACAACATCAGCCCCAGCATTTT,CASSDVVVGTQHQPQHF
TRBV19,TRBD1,TRBJ2-7,NA,TGTGCCAGTAGTTCGACAGGGTCCTACGAGCAGTACTTC,CASSSTGSYEQYF
TRBV29-1,TRBD2,TRBJ2-3,NA,TGCAGCGTTGTAGGACTAGCGGCAACAGATACGCAGTATTTT,CSVVGLAATDTQYF
TRBV5-8,TRBD2,TRBJ2-3,NA,TGTGCCAGCAGAGGATTAGCGGGGGACCCGGCAGATACGCAGTATTTT,CASRGLAGDPADTQYF
TRBV13,TRBD2,TRBJ2-5,NA,TGTGCCAGCAGCTTAGAGGTGACGGGAGGGTGGACCCAGTACTTC,CASSLEVTGGWTQYF
TRBV7-9,TRBD1,TRBJ2-7,NA,TGTGCCAGCACCGACGGACAGGGTGCAAGAGGCGAGCAGTACTTC,CASTDGQGARGEQYF
TRBV28,NA,TRBJ1-5,once,TGTGCCAGCAGTTTTCCCCAGGTTCAACAGCCCCAGCATTTT,CASSFPQVQQPQHF
TRBV27,TRBD1,TRBJ1-5,NA,TGTGCCAGCCACTCCGGACAGGGGAGCAATCAGCCCCAGCATTTT,CASHSGQGSNQPQHF
TRBV15,TRBD2,TRBJ2-1,NA,TGTGCCACCAGCAGAGTCCTCCTCCTAGCGGGGGGGCCCCTAGGTGAGCAGTTCTTC,CATSRVLLLAGGPLGEQFF
TRBV5-6,NA,TRBJ2-5,few,TGTGCCAGCAGCCCGACTAACCAAGAGACCCAGTACTTC,CASSPTNQETQYF
TRBV27,TRBD2,TRBJ2-7,NA,TGTGCCAGCAGTTTAGGGACTAGCGATTACTACGAGCAGTACTTC,CASSLGTSDYYEQYF
TRBV4-3,NA,TRBJ2-7,NA,TGCGCCAGCAGCCAAGATGGGGGGCTGGGACAGGAGCAGTACTTC,CASSQDGGLGQEQYF
TRBV5-6,NA,TRBJ1-4,NA,TGTGCCAGCAGTTTGTTACCCCAGGGTATGGCTAATGAAAAACTGTTTTTT,CASSLLPQGMANEKLFF
TRBV28,TRBD1,TRBJ1-3,NA,TGTGCCAGCAGTTGGGGGGGACAGGGCTTCTCTGGAAACACCATATATTTT,CASSWGGQGFSGNTIYF
TRBV7-2,TRBD2,TRBJ2-1,NA,TGTGCCAGCAGCTTAGGACTAGCGCGAGCTTTTGAGCAGTTCTTC,CASSLGLARAFEQFF
TRBV2,NA,TRBJ1-5,NA,TGTGCCAGCGGGGTGGCACAGTGGACTTCGCGTTATCAGCCCCAGCATTTT,CASGVAQWTSRYQPQHF
TRBV19,NA,TRBJ2-7,NA,TGTGCCACAACACCCGCCTACGGAGCCTACGAGCAGTACTTC,CATTPAYGAYEQYF
TRBV7-8,TRBD2,TRBJ2-2,NA,TGTGCCAGCAGGTTTGAACCGGGACTAGCGCCCACCGGGGAGCTGTTTTTT,CASRFEPGLAPTGELFF
TRBV28,TRBD2,TRBJ2-7,NA,TGTGCCAGCAGTCTGGGGACTAGCGGGAATCCCTACGAGCAGTACTTC,CASSLGTSGNPYEQYF
TRBV7-8,NA,TRBJ1-5,NA,TGTGCCAGCAGCACGACAGGCAGGGAAGTCGGACAGCCCCAGCATTTT,CASSTTGREVGQPQHF
TRBV27,NA,TRBJ2-3,NA,TGTGCCAGCAGTTCGGGATCTACAGATACGCAGTATTTT,CASSSGSTDTQYF
TRBV4-1,NA,TRBJ2-7,NA,TGCGCCAGCAGCCAAGATGGCCGACAGGGGAAAACGGGGGGCGAGCAGTACTTC,CASSQDGRQGKTGGEQYF
TRBV27,TRBD2,TRBJ2-5,once,TGTGCCAGCAGTTTATCGACTAGCGGGACCCAAGAGACCCAGTACTTC,CASSLSTSGTQETQYF
TRBV29-1,NA,TRBJ2-3,once,TGCAGCGCTGTGCCTGATAGGGGTACGCAGTATTTT,CSAVPDRGTQYF
TRBV15,NA,TRBJ2-5,NA,TGTGCCACCAGAGGAGGCGAGTACCAAGAGACCCAGTACTTC,CATRGGEYQETQYF
TRBV9,NA,TRBJ1-4,NA,TGTGCCAGCAGCGAGGGAGCAACTAATGAAAAACTGTTTTTT,CASSEGATNEKLFF